This T cell receptor beta chain comes out of a study of T-cell reconstitution after alpha-beta-depleted transplantation in children. To note about this clonotype: Its specificity is not known.

Whole-study results and caveats: T-cell counts and diversity were attributed mostly to newly produced T cells one year after transplant. There were reportedly several hundred expanded graft clones from which alpha-beta T cells came about two months after transplant.

Unique molecular identifiers were used to barcode this TCRbeta library. Via MiXCR, TCRdb re-called the PCR reads, giving one row per CDR3 protein. The data show some 460,000 distinct CDR3 sequences, 15% to 20% seen once. Sequenced here: PBMCs, mostly from graft donor cells, sampled 360 days after TCRalphabeta/CD19-depleted stem cell transplant. This clonotype originated in a boy less than two years old who had a stem cell transplant for Wiskott-Aldrich syndrome, so the T cells may come from the graft donor.

CDR3: CATSDPTGSYEQYF. CDR3 DNA sequence: TGTGCCACCAGTGATCCGACAGGGTCCTACGAGCAGTACTTC. This rearrangement joins TRBV24-1 to TRBJ2-7, with 7 bases matching TRBD1. Germline V gene data show CDR1 as KGHDR and CDR2 as SFDVKD. V dropped 3 bases and J dropped 1; count of bases not matched to a gene: 2. CDR3 length: 14 amino acids.